The 16 T cell receptor beta chains given below trace back to one sample, sequenced in a study of identical twins. TCRdb processed the 5' RACE reads anew with MiXCR; each CDR3 protein has one entry. Of around 500,000 distinct CDR3 sequences listed, around 14% are singletons. The same sample was also studied in work on yellow fever vaccine responses in identical twins.

Sequencing input: CD4+ T cells sorted from blood. The receptors come from a woman aged 18-29 years in good health.

The chain employs TRBV28 and TRBJ2-2; TRBD1 agrees at 7 bases. CDR1 and CDR2 from the germline V gene are MDHEN and SYDVKM. The CDR3 is 15 amino acids. The V gene end was trimmed by 3 bases and the J gene end by 5 bases; junction bases not matched to a gene: 6. This chain's CDR3 is CASSLSDRRTGELFF. CDR3 DNA sequence: TGTGCCAGCAGTTTGTCGGACAGGAGAACCGGGGAGCTGTTTTTT.

This clonotype was seen repeatedly, ten times or more. J is TRBJ2-7 and V is TRBV28; D not resolved. CDR3 size: 11 residues. Germline-derived CDR1 and CDR2 are MDHEN and SYDVKM. Trimming removed 6 bases from V and 4 bases from J, with 7 bases in between. CDR3 sequence reads: CASSLLYEQYF. In DNA, the CDR3 is TGTGCCAGCAGCTTACTGTACGAGCAGTACTTC.

The J gene is TRBJ1-1, the V gene TRBV2; no clear D gene. Germline CDR1 and CDR2: SNHLY and FYNNEI. The CDR3 is made up of 14 amino acids. V was clipped by 4 bases and J by 1 base, with 10 bases between them. CDR3 loop: CASSVQLGNTEAFF. In DNA, the CDR3 is TGTGCCAGCAGTGTTCAGTTGGGGAACACTGAAGCTTTCTTT.

The gene calls are TRBV20-1 and TRBJ2-1; TRBD2 matches at 13 bases. Germline loops: CDR1 DFQATT, CDR2 SNEGSKA (reference sequence). The CDR3 has 16 amino acids. V dropped 7 bases and J dropped 9; count of bases not matched to a gene: 15. CDR3 bases: TGCAGTGTTCAGACTAGCGGGGGGCCGGCGTTGACTGAGCAGTTCTTC. Translating gives CSVQTSGGPALTEQFF.

The CDR3 is CASRLGRGMSDTQYF. Here the CDR3 DNA reads TGTGCCAGCAGACTCGGGCGGGGAATGTCAGATACGCAGTATTTT. The rearrangement uses TRBV6-5 and TRBJ2-3, with D perhaps TRBD2 (6 bases). Trimming cost V 6 bases and J 4 bases, with 17 bases left between them. The CDR3 runs 15 residues. Per the germline V gene, CDR1 is MNHEY and CDR2 is SVGAGI.

The gene calls are TRBV30 and TRBJ1-1, with unresolved D. The CDR3 has 12 amino acids. Trimming pared 7 bases from V and 3 bases from J, leaving 12 bases between. Germline V CDR1 and CDR2: GTSNPN, SVGIG (reference sequence). The CDR3 sequence: CAYTIRDTEAFF. The CDR3 DNA sequence: TGTGCCTACACGATTCGGGACACTGAAGCTTTCTTT.

This clonotype was counted a few times. The rearrangement links TRBV5-1 to TRBJ2-1, with D possibly being TRBD1 or TRBD2 (5 bases each). The CDR3 has 15 amino acids. V lost 1 base and J lost 9, with 17 bases in between. Germline V gene lookup returns CDR1 SGHRS and CDR2 YFSETQ. The CDR3 reads CASSLRSGGGGEQFF. The CDR3 coding sequence is TGCGCCAGCAGCTTGCGCAGCGGTGGGGGTGGTGAGCAGTTCTTC.

This clonotype has more than one count but fewer than ten. The chain recombines TRBV28 with TRBJ2-1; tentative D call: TRBD2 (6 bases). The V and J ends lost 3 bases and 4 bases respectively, with 13 bases between them. CDR1 is MDHEN, CDR2 SYDVKM, per germline. The CDR3 contains 15 residues. The CDR3 here is CASSFELAKYNEQFF. Here the CDR3 DNA reads TGTGCCAGCAGTTTCGAGCTAGCGAAATACAATGAGCAGTTCTTC.

The CDR3 here is CASSATQGASTGELFF. In nucleotides, the CDR3 is TGTGCCAGCAGCGCAACACAGGGGGCGAGCACCGGGGAGCTGTTTTTT. The chain carries TRBV9 and TRBJ2-2; TRBD1 agrees at 9 bases. V lost 3 bases and J lost 4; bases outside the gene matches: 7. Looked up from germline, CDR1 is SGDLS and CDR2 is YYNGEE. CDR3 size: 16 residues.

There are a few counts of this clonotype. The V and J genes are TRBV4-2 and TRBJ2-1; TRBD2 agrees at 13 bases. CDR1 LGHNA and CDR2 YNFKEQ come from the germline V gene. With V trimmed by 0 bases and J by 8 bases, 7 bases remained unmatched. The CDR3 has 17 residues. In DNA form, the CDR3 reads TGTGCCAGCAGCCAAGATTCCAGGACTAGCGGGAGCTATGAGCAGTTCTTC. Its translation is CASSQDSRTSGSYEQFF.

This clonotype has a count of ten or more. The CDR3, as DNA: TGTGCCACCGGTTGGAGCGGTAAAAGGGCCGGGGAGCTGTTTTTT. This sequence encodes CATGWSGKRAGELFF. The chain is built from TRBV6-5 and TRBJ2-2, with D possibly TRBD2 on 5 matching bases. Germline loops: CDR1 MNHEY, CDR2 SVGAGI. The CDR3 length is 15 residues. Trimming cost V 10 bases and J 6 bases, with 21 bases left between them.

This clonotype was detected many times. V and J are TRBV2 and TRBJ2-1, with D unclear. CDR3 length equals 15 residues. Trimming stripped 4 bases from V and 6 bases from J, with 16 bases between. Germline V gene lookup returns CDR1 SNHLY and CDR2 FYNNEI. DNA of the CDR3: TGTGCCAGCAGTGTAACCTCCCTAGTCTCCAATGAGCAGTTCTTC. Amino acid sequence: CASSVTSLVSNEQFF.

This clonotype turned up a few times. The chain carries TRBV20-1 and TRBJ2-7; D is ambiguous. This CDR3 has 14 amino acids. V lost 1 base to trimming and J lost 3 bases, with 13 bases between them. Germline loops: CDR1 DFQATT, CDR2 SNEGSKA (reference sequence). DNA for the CDR3: TGCAGTGCTAGAGCGGCAGGTAACATCTACGAGCAGTACTTC. Protein product: CSARAAGNIYEQYF.

The sample holds a few counts of this clonotype. This chain connects TRBV4-3 to TRBJ2-7; D call uncertain. This CDR3 is 11 amino acids long. Germline-derived CDR1 and CDR2 are LGHNA and YSLEER. Trimming removed 5 bases at V and 9 bases at J, with 11 bases between. Here the CDR3 DNA reads TGCGCCAGCAGCAAAACCCCAGGGCAGTACTTC. Translating it yields CASSKTPGQYF.

J is TRBJ1-5 and V is TRBV5-1, with 7 bases lining up with TRBD1. This CDR3 has 20 residues. J lost 0 bases, V lost 4 bases, and 19 bases had no gene match. Germline V gives CDR1 SGHRS, CDR2 YFSETQ. The CDR3 sequence is CASSPNRTGGPVNSNQPQHF. The CDR3 nucleotides read TGCGCCAGCAGCCCCAACCGGACAGGCGGGCCTGTGAATAGCAATCAGCCCCAGCATTTT.

This clonotype occurred many times. This chain connects TRBV6-1 to TRBJ2-1; no reliable D call. CDR3 length equals 15 residues. Between the trimmed V and J ends, which lost 6 bases and 0 bases, there was a span of 12 bases. Germline CDR1 is MNHNS and CDR2 is SASEGT. CDR3 in DNA: TGTGCCAGCAGCCAGACACTACCCTCCTACAATGAGCAGTTCTTC. It is translated as CASSQTLPSYNEQFF.